This T cell receptor (beta chain) was obtained from a study of Ad26.COV2.S vaccination and SARS-CoV-2 variants. The CDR3 has 18 residues. The V and J ends lost 5 bases and 3 bases respectively, with 24 bases between them. CDR1 SEHNR and CDR2 FQNEAQ come from the germline V gene (reference sequence). TCRdb's table, derived via immunoSEQ multiplex PCR, lists solely in-frame clones and lacks some. This table has 180,000 or so clones, roughly 89% appearing once. The chain combines TRBV7-9 with TRBJ2-3; D possibly corresponds to TRBD2 (5 bases). Specimen: peripheral blood, collected after recovery from COVID-19. The receptor was isolated from a human donor who had recovered from COVID-19. Here the CDR3 reads CASSPQGGLITGTDTQYF. The CDR3 region has the DNA TGTGCCAGCAGCCCCCAAGGTGGACTGATCACTGGGACAGATACGCAGTATTTT.